Given below is one T cell receptor (beta chain) in context. This clone was counted a few times. The antigen it binds to is not known. No base quality values were provided; no much bigger clone lies one nucleotide off. This sample includes further DNA sequences coding for the same CDR3. The data stem from a study of cytomegalovirus exposure and HLA in healthy donors (dated by TCRdb to between 2016 and 2019). General notes on the study: An earlier analysis of approximately 640 of the donors reported 276 Gb of sequence data and around 110 million unique TCR beta sequences from around 200 million T cells. Approximately 300 gigabases of sequencing data and around 80 million unique TCR sequences made up an early release that covered about 640 HLA-typed donors. Of the approximately 400 genotyped donors, approximately 80% were placed in the genetic ancestry cluster associated with self-reported Caucasian donors. The aim of the study was to test whether cataloging public T cell receptors could identify signatures of past pathogen exposure. Using immunosequencing, the study profiled T cell repertoires from about 620 subjects and related those repertoires to cytomegalovirus serostatus. Besides the first cohort of 666 subjects, a separate validation cohort made up of 95 to 150 different subjects was used. To predict cytomegalovirus infection status, the study brought together high-throughput TCR immunosequencing, statistical association of individual TCRs with disease status, and machine learning. In a later analysis, previously published TCR beta repertoires from roughly 710 donors were re-analyzed and high-resolution HLA genotyping was added so that TCR occurrence patterns could be studied. In the later analysis, no new phenotypic data were used to find candidate immune exposures; instead, reliance was placed on TCR beta sequences and their occurrence across donors. To decide whether each TCR beta V gene segment behaved as functional or pseudogenic, an earlier analysis of over 500 of the donors relied on high-throughput TCR beta sequencing. Donor age, sex, ethnicity and CMV serostatus were compiled together with the repertoire data. Genome-wide SNP genotypes for about three fifths of the roughly 700 donors were used in a later genetic analysis, which treated that subset as a discovery cohort. All discovery cohort repertoires had been generated using a single sequencing platform. HLA typing included class I and class II loci at four-digit resolution. The number of typed donors differed by locus: about 629-630 for A, B, C, DRB1 and DQB1; roughly 510 for DQA1; 606 for DPA1; and around 450 for DPB1. A handful of DR-DQ haplotypes were handled as single units for association and clustering because linkage in the cohort was strong. On average, 235,054 unique TCR beta nucleotide sequences were sequenced per donor among several hundred genotyped donors of the cohort, with approximately 18% of those sequences being non-productive. What the research found in general, with its limitations: The sequencing pipeline was judged likely to have produced a cluster of highly shared sequence variants as a technical artifact. A later analysis found that HLA-associated TCR beta chains were more clonally expanded and had lower generation probabilities than equally common non-associated chains. In an earlier analysis of several hundred of the donors, most TCR beta V segments were observed in productive rearrangements about 87% or about 30% of the time, broadly matching IMGT annotations. Immune exposure information for the cohort was limited to CMV serostatus. Strong co-occurrence of HLA alleles, especially DR and DQ, made assigning TCR associations to individual alleles difficult. An association between a missense DCLRE1C variant and V-gene and J-gene trimming of TCR beta chains was found in a later genetic analysis and replicated in an independent cohort. Because some donors lacked HLA typing at each locus, the association tests relied only on the typed subset. The presence/absence analyses assumed that sequencing depth was roughly uniform across donors, and that assumption may not be true. In a later analysis, several top co-occurrence clusters were reported to appear linked to parvovirus B19, influenza, CMV and Epstein-Barr virus. In the study, 150 to 200 TCR beta chains were listed as associated with cytomegalovirus. While some public TCRs were present in many individuals, most TCR sequences turned up only very rarely across donors. A further reported finding was that TCR beta sequences accurately predicted the HLA-A and HLA-B alleles for most subjects in the first cohort. Three of the identified cytomegalovirus-associated TCR beta chains were confirmed in vitro to be specific for cytomegalovirus antigens. In this cohort, only TCR beta chains were sequenced, and detectable features were limited by the absence of alpha or paired-chain data. The authors suggested that the approach could potentially be generalized to other disease states and immunological phenotypes. Correlated functional status among segregating V segments might reflect linkage disequilibrium, but an unknown experimental factor could not be ruled out. In a later analysis, TCR association rates were found to vary across HLA loci, with the most associated TCRs seen for DRB1 alleles and the fewest for HLA-C alleles. Some IMGT-functional V segments, including TRBV6-2 and TRBV6-3, could not be told apart with the 87-base-pair reads, so those segments were excluded. The classifier was reported to diagnose cytomegalovirus status with high specificity and sensitivity in both the original cohort and the validation cohort. A later analysis found that most CMV-associated TCR beta chains appeared HLA-restricted, with HLA associations seemingly driven largely by CMV exposure. A later genetic analysis reported fewer N-insertions in productive TCRs among donors in an Asian-associated ancestry cluster than the roughly 720-donor mean. At a false discovery rate of 0.05, a later analysis linked some 18,000 TCR beta sequences to specific HLA alleles. The earlier analysis of a few hundred of the donors excluded some 16 rarely observed V segments, including chromosome 9 orphons, because counts were too low.

The protocol used for the library was the immunoSEQ multiplex PCR assay. A mixture of 60 forward primers for TCR Vbeta segments and 13 reverse primers for TCR Jbeta segments was used in the multiplex PCR. Amplification of the CDR3 region of rearranged TCR beta genes was performed with a multiplex PCR assay on genomic DNA. On the Illumina HiSeq System, the amplified TCR beta libraries were sequenced as 87-base-pair reads. Per the source publication's procedure: In a later analysis, 70 million to 95 million unique TCR beta chains were counted across the approximately 620 repertoires, and approximately 9.9 million of these chains were shared by at least two donors. Raw reads were error-corrected and collapsed into unique sequences with a nearest-neighbor algorithm that merged closely related sequences to remove PCR and sequencing errors. CDR3 sequences were aligned to IMGT reference sequences to assign V, D and J gene segments. Each retained sequence needed at least a six-nucleotide match to both a V gene segment and a J gene segment. A rearrangement counted as productive if the CDR3 had no stop codons and remained in frame with V and J, and every other rearrangement counted as non-productive. Following IMGT convention, CDR3 was defined as the stretch from the second conserved V-encoded cysteine up to the conserved J-encoded phenylalanine. The earlier analysis of 587 of the donors excluded any sequence lacking an unambiguous match to a single V gene segment. An earlier analysis of about 590 of the donors classified V segments as functional when productive rearrangements were above 56.7% and as segregating when the standard deviation between donors was above 5%. A statistical classification framework was built to diagnose cytomegalovirus status from the catalog of TCR beta chain sequences. In a later analysis, V and J genes were assigned by comparing TCR nucleotide sequences against IMGT/GENE-DB human TR gene sequences. The TCRdist pipeline was used in a later analysis to assign CDR3 sequences and most-parsimonious VDJ recombination scenarios. In a later analysis, each TCR beta chain was defined by its CDR3 amino acid sequence together with its V-gene family, and reads without a unique V-gene family were excluded. A later analysis removed several hundred highly shared, low-generation-probability nucleotide sequences to deal with suspected cross-contamination and a sequencing artifact. In a later analysis, a clonal expansion index for each public chain was calculated from normalized within-repertoire ranks of inferred template counts. A later analysis computed generation probabilities with a VDJ recombination model fitted to out-of-frame rearrangements, and checked the results against IGoR. Hypergeometric tests were used in a later analysis to score TCR-TCR, TCR-HLA and TCR-CMV co-occurrence, with a repertoire-size bias correction applied to the TCR pairs. To estimate false discovery rates, a later analysis permuted the HLA or CMV assignments 20 times. In a later analysis, co-occurring TCRs were grouped with DBSCAN, and TCRdist sequence similarity was added when clustering was performed within HLA-allele-positive subsets. For co-occurrence clustering, repertoires with fewer than 30,000 or more than 120,000 public chains were excluded, along with several repertoires with anomalous nucleotide sharing. TCRdb stores this immuneACCESS table with in-frame sequences only. Part of the clones is absent; in the studies checked, under half of the shortfall reflects unresolved V genes, and no reason is known for the rest. Clonal size and the V and J genes are those of that table, whereas D and trimming came from the DNA. This sample is represented by around 140,000 clones; more than 7.5% of them were singletons. The ten largest clonotypes hold roughly 2% of the sample.

The cohort was made up of under 800 healthy bone marrow donors. All cohort members were sampled while nominally healthy, although unrecorded immune exposures were likely present. The donor was CMV seronegative and was included in the group of a few hundred seronegative cohort members. Each donor provided a peripheral blood sample, and peripheral blood mononuclear cells were used for TCR beta sequencing. The Qiagen DNeasy Blood Extraction Kit was used to extract genomic DNA from the blood cell samples. Its CDR3 holds 12 amino acids, cysteine through phenylalanine. Solely the CDR3 DNA is kept, with 36 bases framed from the first base. V and J are truncated by 0 bases and 10 bases respectively, leaving an intervening sequence of 10 bases. CDR1 and CDR2 are read off the germline V gene as SGHRS and YFSETQ.

This TCR was recovered from a man in his fifties in good health and CMV-seronegative. The sequence is built from TRBV5-1 and TRBJ1-1; TRBD1 is possibly the D segment (6 matching bases). The source material was PBMCs. The CDR3 protein is CASSLEQGTAFF. The DNA reads TGCGCCAGCAGCTTGGAACAGGGTACAGCTTTCTTT.